This TCR beta chain was found in a study of shared clonotypes between healthy human individuals. Repertoires were generated with immunoSEQ multiplex PCR, while TCRdb's copy carries only in-frame clones and drops some. The sample contains about 590,000 clones, around 95% of which appear only once. Naivety among CD8 cells was defined by CD45RO negativity and positive CCR7 selection, thereby excluding terminally differentiated effector memory CD45RA+ cells. The table lists this clone with a count of one. V was trimmed by 3 bases and J by 7 bases, leaving 15 bases between them. The CDR3 extends over 14 amino acids. The germline V gene has CDR1 WSHSY and CDR2 SAAADI.

This chain uses TRBV10-2 with TRBJ1-2; D gene uncertain. This receptor was identified in a woman in her thirties in good health. The sequencing input was naive CD8+ T cells sorted from blood. CDR3 region: CASSEGVVQGGYTF. The CDR3 nucleotides are TGCGCCAGCAGTGAAGGAGTTGTGCAAGGTGGCTACACCTTC.